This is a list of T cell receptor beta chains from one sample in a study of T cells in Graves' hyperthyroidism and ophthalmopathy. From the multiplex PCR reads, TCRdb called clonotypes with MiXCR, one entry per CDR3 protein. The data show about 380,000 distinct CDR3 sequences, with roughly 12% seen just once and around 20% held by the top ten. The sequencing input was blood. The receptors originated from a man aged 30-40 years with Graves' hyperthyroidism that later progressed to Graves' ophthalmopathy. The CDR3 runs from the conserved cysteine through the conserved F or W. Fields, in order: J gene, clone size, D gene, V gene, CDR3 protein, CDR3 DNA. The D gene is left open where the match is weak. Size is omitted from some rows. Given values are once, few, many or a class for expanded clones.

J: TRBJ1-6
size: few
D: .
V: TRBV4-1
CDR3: CASSQEEYDSPLHF
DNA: TGCGCCAGCAGCCAGGAAGAATACGATTCACCCCTCCACTTT

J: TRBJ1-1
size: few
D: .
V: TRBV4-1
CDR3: CASSLFAGGNTEAFF
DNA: TGCGCCAGCAGCCTTTTCGCGGGAGGGAACACTGAAGCTTTCTTT

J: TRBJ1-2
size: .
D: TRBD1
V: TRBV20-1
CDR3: CSAGTPGTGDSYGYTF
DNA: TGCAGTGCTGGAACTCCCGGGACAGGGGACTCCTATGGCTACACCTTC

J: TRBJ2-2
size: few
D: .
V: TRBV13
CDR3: CASSQPGAGELFF
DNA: TGTGCCAGCAGCCAACCGGGGGCCGGGGAGCTGTTTTTT

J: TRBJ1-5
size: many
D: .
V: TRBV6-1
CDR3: CASSWDGNSNQPQHF
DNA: TGTGCCAGCAGTTGGGACGGCAATAGCAATCAGCCCCAGCATTTT

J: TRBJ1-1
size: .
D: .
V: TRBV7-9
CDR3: CASSPGKGNTEAFF
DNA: TGTGCCAGCAGTCCCGGGAAGGGGAACACTGAAGCTTTCTTT

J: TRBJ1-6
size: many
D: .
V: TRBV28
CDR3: CASRPGGGYNSPLHF
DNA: TGTGCCAGCAGACCTGGGGGGGGCTATAATTCACCCCTCCACTTT

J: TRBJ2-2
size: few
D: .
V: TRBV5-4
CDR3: CASSLVAATTGELFF
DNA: TGTGCCAGCAGCTTGGTCGCAGCTACCACCGGGGAGCTGTTTTTT

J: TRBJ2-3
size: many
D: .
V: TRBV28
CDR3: CASRDDLLGDTQYF
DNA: TGTGCCAGCAGGGACGATTTACTGGGAGATACGCAGTATTTT

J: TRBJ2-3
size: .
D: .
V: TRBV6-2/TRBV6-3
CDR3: CASPPPIWTIPRTQYF
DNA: TGTGCCAGCCCTCCCCCGATATGGACTATCCCTCGTACGCAGTATTTT

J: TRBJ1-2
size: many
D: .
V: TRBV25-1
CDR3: CASSDRLAGGYTF
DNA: TGTGCCAGCAGTGATAGATTGGCTGGTGGCTACACCTTC

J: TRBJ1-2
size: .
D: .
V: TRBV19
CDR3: CASSLTVGYGYTF
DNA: TGTGCCAGTAGTCTGACAGTTGGCTATGGCTACACCTTC

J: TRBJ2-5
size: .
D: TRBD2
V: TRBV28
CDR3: CASSTPGGIQETQYF
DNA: TGTGCCAGCAGTACACCCGGGGGGATCCAAGAGACCCAGTACTTC

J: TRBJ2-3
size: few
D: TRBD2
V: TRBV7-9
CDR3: CASSFWRGTPDTQYF
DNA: TGTGCCAGCAGCTTCTGGCGGGGGACTCCAGATACGCAGTATTTT

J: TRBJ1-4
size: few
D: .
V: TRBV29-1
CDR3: CSVRQLFNEKLFF
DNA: TGCAGCGTCCGACAGTTGTTTAATGAAAAACTGTTTTTT

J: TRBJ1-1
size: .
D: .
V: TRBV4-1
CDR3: CASSQEYRANTEAFF
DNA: TGCGCCAGCAGCCAAGAATACAGGGCGAACACTGAAGCTTTCTTT

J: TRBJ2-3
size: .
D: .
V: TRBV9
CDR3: CASSTRTATDTQYF
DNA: TGTGCCAGCAGCACCCGGACAGCCACAGATACGCAGTATTTT

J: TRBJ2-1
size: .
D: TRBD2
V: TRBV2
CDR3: CASSRLAGKHNEQFF
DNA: TGTGCCAGCAGTAGACTAGCGGGGAAACACAATGAGCAGTTCTTC

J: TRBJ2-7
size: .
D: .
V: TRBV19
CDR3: CASSIQTFYEQYF
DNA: TGTGCCAGTAGCATCCAGACCTTCTACGAGCAGTACTTC

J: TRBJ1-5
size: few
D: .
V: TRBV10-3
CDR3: CAISEGGFIEDQPQHF
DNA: TGTGCCATCAGTGAAGGGGGATTTATTGAAGATCAGCCCCAGCATTTT

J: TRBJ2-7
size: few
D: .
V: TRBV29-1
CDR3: CSFRGGSSYEQYF
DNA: TGCAGCTTTCGAGGGGGTAGCTCCTACGAGCAGTACTTC

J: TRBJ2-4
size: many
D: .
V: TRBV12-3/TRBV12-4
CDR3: CASSWGIAKNIQYF
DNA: TGTGCCAGCAGTTGGGGTATAGCCAAAAACATTCAGTACTTC

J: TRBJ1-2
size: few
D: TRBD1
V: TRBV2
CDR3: CASRAEGAWLGGYTF
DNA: TGTGCCAGCAGGGCGGAGGGGGCATGGTTGGGTGGCTACACCTTC

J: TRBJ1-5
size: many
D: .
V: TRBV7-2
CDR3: CASSLGPRTSSGQPQHF
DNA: TGTGCCAGCAGCTTAGGACCCCGCACTAGCTCAGGTCAGCCCCAGCATTTT

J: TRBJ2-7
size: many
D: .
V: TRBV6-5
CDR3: CASSYEGGSASEQYF
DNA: TGTGCCAGCAGTTACGAAGGCGGTAGCGCAAGCGAGCAGTACTTC

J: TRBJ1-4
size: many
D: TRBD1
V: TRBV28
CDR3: CASTSGTGSEKLFF
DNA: TGTGCCAGCACTTCCGGGACAGGGTCTGAAAAACTGTTTTTT

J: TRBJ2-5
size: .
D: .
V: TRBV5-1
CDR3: CASSPGVGQETQYF
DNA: TGCGCCAGCAGCCCAGGGGTGGGGCAAGAGACCCAGTACTTC